Presented here are 26 T cell receptor beta chains from one specimen sequenced in a study of T-cell memory formation after mild COVID-19. MiXCR, run by TCRdb on the 5' RACE reads, gives a single entry per CDR3 protein. Among roughly 600,000 distinct CDR3 sequences listed, roughly 18% were seen once. The sequencing sample was made of PBMCs or a T cell subset sorted from them (not recorded which). These receptors were collected from an adult woman who had mild COVID-19 (a few samples of this study predate the infection). Cell type and time point are not known.

The CDR3 here is CASIPLGVAQYF. CDR3 coding DNA: TGTGCCAGCATCCCCCTGGGGGTGGCCCAGTACTTC. The V and J genes are TRBV7-9 and TRBJ2-5; D could derive from TRBD1 or TRBD2 (5 bases each). Trimming shortened V by 7 bases and J by 9 bases, and 15 bases separated the two germline ends. The CDR3 runs 12 residues. Germline V gene lookup returns CDR1 SEHNR and CDR2 FQNEAQ (reference sequence).

This sequence joins TRBV20-1 and TRBJ2-3, with TRBD2 as a possible D gene (6 bases). The CDR3 spans 18 residues. Trimming removed 1 base at V and 2 bases at J, with 22 bases between. CDR1 is DFQATT, CDR2 SNEGSKA, per germline (reference sequence). The CDR3 here is CSARAGGDGVGPTDTQYF. As DNA, the CDR3 is TGCAGTGCTAGAGCTGGAGGGGACGGGGTAGGTCCCACAGATACGCAGTATTTT.

The chain has TRBV7-7 and TRBJ2-5, with D uncertain. This CDR3 region has 13 residues. V was shortened by 1 base and J by 3 bases, with 6 bases between the two germline ends. The germline CDR1 and CDR2 sequences are SSHAT and FNYEAQ (reference sequence). The chain's CDR3 is CASSLGAEETQYF. The CDR3 region has the DNA TGTGCCAGCAGCTTAGGGGCAGAAGAGACCCAGTACTTC.

The genes are TRBV27 and TRBJ2-5; the D is unclear. Germline V gene data show CDR1 as MNHEY and CDR2 as SMNVEV (reference sequence). Trimming left V 2 bases short and J 2 bases short, with 9 bases between. CDR3 size: 14 residues. CDR3 residues: CASSLNDPQETQYF. As DNA, the CDR3 is TGTGCCAGCAGTTTAAATGACCCACAAGAGACCCAGTACTTC.

This clonotype occurred once. The rearrangement links TRBV7-2 to TRBJ2-7; D call uncertain. CDR1 is SGHTA, CDR2 FQGNSA, per germline. The CDR3 is 15 amino acids. V shed 1 base and J shed 5 bases, with 15 bases lying between them. In DNA form, the CDR3 reads TGTGCCAGCAGCTTAGTTCGCGGTTTATCGCACGAGCAGTACTTC. This encodes CASSLVRGLSHEQYF.

The chain recombines TRBV6-6 with TRBJ2-7, with 7 bases aligning to TRBD1. V gave up 4 bases and J gave up 2 bases; unmatched junction bases: 8. From germline, CDR1 is MNHNY and CDR2 SVGAGI (reference sequence). This CDR3 has 15 residues. This CDR3 reads CASSFHETGTYEQYF. DNA for the CDR3: TGTGCCAGCAGTTTTCACGAGACAGGGACCTACGAGCAGTACTTC.

The chain is built from TRBV4-1 and TRBJ2-5; the D call may be TRBD1 or TRBD2 (6 bases each). CDR3 length: 18 residues. Trimming cost V 9 bases and J 4 bases, with 30 bases left between them. Germline-derived CDR1 and CDR2 are MGHRA and YSYEKL. Here the CDR3 reads CASDEGRGTLQKAETQYF. CDR3 in DNA: TGCGCCAGTGATGAGGGCCGGGGGACACTCCAAAAAGCAGAGACCCAGTACTTC.

Ten or more counts support this clonotype. This chain links TRBV5-1 with TRBJ2-7; D gene unclear. Trimming left V 0 bases short and J 2 bases short, with 9 bases between. The CDR3 covers 14 residues. Germline values: CDR1 SGHRS, CDR2 YFSETQ. CDR3 protein: CASSLDGGAYEQYF. The CDR3, as DNA: TGCGCCAGCAGCTTGGATGGCGGCGCCTACGAGCAGTACTTC.

This clonotype was detected only a few times. The gene calls are TRBV12-3 or TRBV12-4 and TRBJ2-3; D ambiguous. The CDR3 is made up of 17 amino acids. Trimming stripped 0 bases from V and 2 bases from J, with 15 bases between. CDR3 sequence: CASSLAQSTAFTDTQYF. The CDR3 DNA is TGTGCCAGCAGTTTAGCGCAGAGTACAGCGTTCACAGATACGCAGTATTTT.

This clonotype was counted only a few times. The chain carries TRBV6-2 or TRBV6-3 and TRBJ2-1; 11 bases line up with TRBD2. The CDR3 covers 15 residues. The germline V gene encodes CDR1 MNHEY and CDR2 SVGEGT. The J segment lost 10 bases and the V segment lost 5 bases, leaving 10 bases of the junction unmatched. The CDR3 reads CASSPALLAGDEQFF. The CDR3 nucleotides read TGTGCCAGCAGTCCGGCTCTACTAGCGGGAGACGAGCAGTTCTTC.

The chain recombines TRBV4-1 with TRBJ1-1; D possibly corresponds to TRBD1 (5 bases). Germline values: CDR1 MGHRA, CDR2 YSYEKL. With 2 bases removed from V and 0 bases from J, the gap between germline ends came to 13 bases. This CDR3 has 16 residues. CDR3 in DNA: TGCGCCAGCAGCCAACCCCTGGGAGGGGTGAACACTGAAGCTTTCTTT. Translated: CASSQPLGGVNTEAFF.

The V and J genes are TRBV18 and TRBJ2-7, with 12 bases identical to TRBD2. The germline V gene has CDR1 KGHSH and CDR2 LQKENI. The CDR3 has 15 residues. Unmatched junction bases numbered 4, after V lost 3 bases and J lost 4 bases. Here the CDR3 DNA reads TGTGCCAGCTCACCTAACGGACTAGCGGGATACGAGCAGTACTTC. Translating it yields CASSPNGLAGYEQYF.

The rearrangement links TRBV30 to TRBJ2-2; 7 positions agree with TRBD1. This CDR3 region has 16 residues. The germline CDR1 and CDR2 sequences are GTSNPN and SVGIG (reference sequence). V gave up 3 bases and J gave up 0 bases; unmatched junction bases: 7. Written as DNA, the CDR3 is TGTGCCTGGAGGAAACCGGGACAGCCGAACACCGGGGAGCTGTTTTTT. It specifies CAWRKPGQPNTGELFF.

In this sample, this clonotype turned up many times. V usage is TRBV18 and J usage is TRBJ1-1, with unresolved D. V was trimmed by 4 bases and J by 1 base, leaving 10 bases between them. This CDR3 is built from 14 residues. Germline-derived CDR1 and CDR2 are KGHSH and LQKENI. In DNA, the CDR3 is TGTGCCAGCTCACTAGGCCCTACGAACACTGAAGCTTTCTTT. It yields the protein CASSLGPTNTEAFF.

The V and J genes are TRBV7-8 and TRBJ2-7; TRBD2 aligns across 7 bases. Trimming at V came to 3 bases and at J to 4 bases, leaving 6 bases not matched to a gene. This CDR3 has 14 amino acids. CDR1 SGHVS and CDR2 FQNEAQ come from the germline V gene. CDR3 residues: CASSFVGGGYEQYF. CDR3 in DNA: TGTGCCAGCAGCTTCGTAGGCGGGGGATACGAGCAGTACTTC.

There are a few counts of this clonotype. This chain connects TRBV18 to TRBJ2-1, with D tentatively TRBD2 (6 bases). V was shortened by 0 bases and J by 3 bases, with 21 bases between the two germline ends. CDR3 size: 19 residues. Germline CDR1 and CDR2: KGHSH and LQKENI. In nucleotides, the CDR3 is TGTGCCAGCTCACCACCGGGACTTACGATCCCACACTTCTACAATGAGCAGTTCTTC. Translating it yields CASSPPGLTIPHFYNEQFF.

This clonotype was recorded a few times. The rearrangement uses TRBV5-1 and TRBJ2-3; D is ambiguous. V lost 1 base and J 3 bases, leaving 12 bases between the germline ends. The germline V gene has CDR1 SGHRS and CDR2 YFSETQ. The CDR3 sequence is 15 residues long. This CDR3 reads CASSLYGMVTDTQYF. The CDR3 bases are TGCGCCAGCAGCTTGTACGGCATGGTGACAGATACGCAGTATTTT.

This chain uses TRBV2 with TRBJ2-2; no clear D. V lost 7 bases and J lost 7, with 7 bases in between. Looked up from germline, CDR1 is SNHLY and CDR2 is FYNNEI. The CDR3 is made up of 11 amino acids. In DNA form, the CDR3 reads TGTGCCAGCATAATCAACGGGGAGCTGTTTTTT. This translates into CASIINGELFF.

The V and J genes are TRBV29-1 and TRBJ1-1; 8 positions match TRBD1. This CDR3 has 13 amino acids. With 6 bases clipped from V and 11 bases from J, the junction kept 14 bases outside the gene matches. Germline CDR1 SQVTM, CDR2 ANQGSEA. CDR3 loop: CSVLGQGALGAFF. The CDR3 DNA reads as TGCAGCGTCCTGGGGCAGGGGGCGTTGGGTGCTTTCTTT.

This clonotype was found a few times. The chain carries TRBV7-8 and TRBJ2-2; D uncertain. This CDR3 region has 13 residues. Germline V gene sequence: CDR1 SGHVS, CDR2 FQNEAQ. V was trimmed by 5 bases and J by 3 bases, leaving 7 bases between them. DNA of the CDR3: TGTGCCAGCAGCACCAGCGACACCGGGGAGCTGTTTTTT. Protein product: CASSTSDTGELFF.

This clonotype turned up a few times. J is TRBJ2-7 and V is TRBV3-1; D tentatively fits TRBD1 or TRBD2 (5 bases each). CDR1 LGHDT and CDR2 YNNKEL come from the germline V gene (reference sequence). The CDR3 extends over 12 amino acids. Trimming left V 8 bases short and J 2 bases short, with 10 bases between. In DNA form, the CDR3 reads TGTGCCAGCGGGGACGGGACCTACGAGCAGTACTTC. Protein: CASGDGTYEQYF.

J is TRBJ2-1 and V is TRBV7-3; TRBD2 matches 7 bases. The length of the CDR3 is 15 residues. Per germline, CDR1 SGHTA and CDR2 FQGTGA. V shed 1 base and J 7 bases; nucleotides not matched to a gene: 7. The DNA of the CDR3 is TGTGCCAGCAGCTTAAGGGCGGGACTATCTAATGAGCAGTTCTTC. It yields the protein CASSLRAGLSNEQFF.

V is TRBV20-1 and J is TRBJ2-7, with 9 positions matching TRBD2. Germline CDR1 and CDR2: DFQATT and SNEGSKA (reference sequence). CDR3 length: 16 residues. The ends lost 0 bases at V and 4 bases at J; junction bases unmatched: 10. The CDR3 bases are TGCAGTGCTAGAGAGGCCTCTACTAGCGGGTCTTACGAGCAGTACTTC. This encodes CSAREASTSGSYEQYF.

This clonotype was detected a few times. The V gene is TRBV20-1, the J gene TRBJ2-5; TRBD1 agrees at 7 bases. The V gene end was trimmed by 5 bases and the J gene end by 1 base; junction bases not matched to a gene: 10. The CDR3 sequence is 15 residues long. CDR1 and CDR2 (germline): DFQATT, SNEGSKA (reference sequence). CDR3 protein: CSASAPGTAQETQYF. The CDR3 bases are TGCAGTGCTTCCGCGCCCGGGACAGCCCAAGAGACCCAGTACTTC.

This clonotype came up a few times. The J gene is TRBJ1-3, the V gene TRBV7-9; D unclear. Germline V gene lookup returns CDR1 SEHNR and CDR2 FQNEAQ (reference sequence). V lost 5 bases to trimming and J lost 4 bases, with 15 bases between them. This CDR3 comprises 15 residues. Written as DNA, the CDR3 is TGTGCCAGCAGCACCTCGAGGGTCGGCGGAAACACCATATATTTT. Amino acids: CASSTSRVGGNTIYF.

This sequence joins TRBV4-3 and TRBJ2-2, with 12 bases lining up with TRBD2. The CDR3 consists of 21 residues. V gave up 0 bases and J gave up 8 bases; unmatched junction bases: 19. Germline V gives CDR1 LGHNA, CDR2 YSLEER. The CDR3 DNA sequence: TGCGCCAGCAGCCAAGACGGGATTTGGGCTAGCGGGAGGGCCGTAGGAGGGGAGCTGTTTTTT. Protein product: CASSQDGIWASGRAVGGELFF.